This entry lists 13 T cell receptor beta chains sequenced from one sample in a study of shared clonotypes between healthy human individuals. Using immunoSEQ multiplex PCR, the repertoire was profiled, and TCRdb retains in-frame clones only, with some absent. This table has over a million clones, roughly 96% appearing once. Material: naive CD4+ T cells sorted from blood. Regarding subset: CD45RA+ positively selected. The receptors were gathered from a man aged 30-40 years in good health.

This clone was recorded only once. This chain uses TRBV7-9 with TRBJ1-2; 9 bases agree with TRBD1. J was trimmed by 7 bases and V by 0 bases; bases with no gene match: 9. CDR3 length: 16 residues. CDR1 SEHNR and CDR2 FQNEAQ come from the germline V gene (reference sequence). The CDR3 DNA sequence: TGTGCCAGCAGCTTAGCGCTATGGGACAGGGACCGTGGCTACACCTTC. It encodes CASSLALWDRDRGYTF.

This clone was detected once. The chain joins TRBV11-2 to TRBJ2-7; a weak D match, TRBD2 (7 bases). The V gene lost 4 bases and the J gene lost 5 bases, with 27 bases spanning the gap. This CDR3 spans 18 amino acids. Germline CDR1 is SGHAT and CDR2 is FQNNGV. In DNA, the CDR3 is TGTGCCAGCAGCTCTAATCGAAGAGAAGGGGGGGGTAGGCACGAGCAGTACTTC. Protein product: CASSSNRREGGGRHEQYF.

This chain links TRBV7-9 with TRBJ2-6; D may be TRBD2 (5 bases). With 3 bases removed from V and 0 bases from J, the gap between germline ends came to 18 bases. The CDR3 runs to 19 residues. The germline CDR1 and CDR2 sequences are SEHNR and FQNEAQ (reference sequence). The CDR3, as DNA: TGTGCCAGCAGCTTTAGGACGGGGTCGTCAGTCTCTGGGGCCAACGTCCTGACTTTC. Residues: CASSFRTGSSVSGANVLTF.

V is TRBV14 and J is TRBJ1-2, with D uncertain. The CDR3 sequence is 13 residues long. Trimming removed 0 bases from V and 9 bases from J, with 11 bases in between. The germline gives CDR1 SGHDN, CDR2 FVKESK. This CDR3 is CASSQDFRGRYTF. CDR3 nucleotide sequence: TGTGCCAGCAGCCAAGATTTCCGCGGGCGCTACACCTTC.

DNA of the CDR3: TGTGCCAGCTCACCACCTGGGGGCTCCAAAAACATTCAGTACTTC. This gives the protein CASSPPGGSKNIQYF. The chain uses TRBV18 and TRBJ2-4; possible D gene TRBD1, 6 bases. The V and J ends lost 0 bases and 2 bases respectively, with 8 bases between them. This CDR3 is 15 amino acids long. Germline-derived CDR1 and CDR2 are KGHSH and LQKENI.

As regards this clone: Other DNA sequences within the sample encode an identical CDR3. The chain has TRBV29-1 and TRBJ2-5; D not certain. There are 10 residues in the CDR3. V was clipped by 4 bases and J by 4 bases, with 4 bases between them. Germline CDR1 is SQVTM and CDR2 is ANQGSEA. CDR3 nucleotides: TGCAGCGTTGGGGTAGAGACCCAGTACTTC. Residues: CSVGVETQYF.

The sample holds one count of this clone. V and J are TRBV28 and TRBJ1-2; D gene ambiguous. V lost 2 bases and J 6 bases, leaving 7 bases between the germline ends. The CDR3 contains 12 residues. The germline gives CDR1 MDHEN, CDR2 SYDVKM. The CDR3 spells CASSLTANGYTF. The CDR3 DNA follows: TGTGCCAGCAGTTTAACGGCGAATGGCTACACCTTC.

This chain links TRBV27 with TRBJ2-1, with TRBD2 matching 10 bases. J gave up 4 bases and V 5 bases, and 11 bases lay outside the gene matches. The V gene's germline CDR1 is MNHEY and CDR2 SMNVEV (reference sequence). CDR3 length: 17 residues. The CDR3, as DNA: TGTGCCAGCAGTCCGCGTCTAGCGGGAGCTTTGTACAATGAGCAGTTCTTC. This encodes CASSPRLAGALYNEQFF.

The V gene is TRBV7-8, the J gene TRBJ1-3; TRBD1 matches 9 bases. This CDR3 has 16 residues. Germline trimming cut 8 bases from V and 4 bases from J; bases unmatched to any gene: 12. The germline gives CDR1 SGHVS, CDR2 FQNEAQ. CDR3 DNA sequence: TGTGCCAGCCTTAGGGCGCCGGGACAGGGAGGAAACACCATATATTTT. Amino acid sequence: CASLRAPGQGGNTIYF.

V and J are TRBV6-1 and TRBJ2-2, with D unclear. Per the germline V gene, CDR1 is MNHNS and CDR2 is SASEGT. This CDR3 spans 15 amino acids. Trimming removed 3 bases from V and 5 bases from J, with 13 bases in between. The CDR3 nucleotides read TGTGCCAGCAGTGATCGGGCTCTCAGAACCGGGGAGCTGTTTTTT. This encodes CASSDRALRTGELFF.

The chain couples TRBV9 to TRBJ2-1, with TRBD2 matching over 13 bases. The CDR3 runs 20 residues. Germline values: CDR1 SGDLS, CDR2 YYNGEE. The V segment lost 4 bases and the J segment 6 bases; nucleotides outside the gene matches: 19. In nucleotides, the CDR3 is TGTGCCAGCAGCCACAGCGGGACTAGCGGGAAGGGTGCCGGCCTCAATGAGCAGTTCTTC. Residues: CASSHSGTSGKGAGLNEQFF.

This chain links TRBV2 with TRBJ1-2; TRBD1 matches 7 bases. After removal of 5 bases from V and 3 bases from J, the junction contained 9 bases not matched to a gene. This CDR3 contains 15 residues. Per germline, CDR1 SNHLY and CDR2 FYNNEI. The DNA for the CDR3 is TGTGCCAGCAGTCTCCAGGGGGGTAGGGACTATGGCTACACCTTC. This encodes CASSLQGGRDYGYTF.

The chain carries TRBV19 and TRBJ2-7, with TRBD2 identical over 9 bases. The CDR3 runs 13 residues. After removal of 6 bases from V and 9 bases from J, the junction contained 9 bases not matched to a gene. CDR1 is LNHDA and CDR2 is SQIVND in the germline V gene (reference sequence). The CDR3 region is CASSSGLAAGQYF. CDR3 sequence (DNA): TGTGCCAGTAGCTCGGGACTAGCAGCAGGGCAGTACTTC. Based on the CDR3 plus reference TRBV19 and TRBJ2-7, the full variable domain is DGGITQSPKYLFRKEGQNVTLSCEQNLNHDAMYWYRQDPGQGLRLIYYSQIVNDFQKGDIAEGYSVSREKKESFPLTVTSAQKNPTAFYLCASSSGLAAGQYFGPGTRLTVT.